The 18 T cell receptor beta chains below all came from one sample that was sequenced in a study of early T cells in non-severe SARS-CoV-2 infection. TCRdb ran MiXCR on the 5' RACE reads and lists one entry per CDR3 protein. The sample consists of some 80,000 distinct CDR3 sequences, less than 5.5% of them appearing once. Sequences were derived from whole blood, sampled at baseline. These receptor sequences come from an adult who was a healthcare worker with PCR-confirmed SARS-CoV-2 infection or an uninfected control (not recorded which).

This clonotype was picked up many times. The chain links TRBV7-8 to TRBJ2-3; D is perhaps TRBD1 or TRBD2 (6 bases each). Looked up from germline, CDR1 is SGHVS and CDR2 is FQNEAQ. The CDR3 runs to 16 residues. V lost 5 bases, J lost 1 base, and 16 bases lay in between. The CDR3 DNA follows: TGTGCCAGCAGCGCAGAGGGAAGGGGGGGCACAGATACGCAGTATTTT. Translation gives CASSAEGRGGTDTQYF. Drawing the rest from reference TRBV7-8 and TRBJ2-3, the complete variable domain is GAGVSQSPRYKVAKRGQDVALRCDPISGHVSLFWYQQALGQGPEFLTYFQNEAQLDKSGLPSDRFFAERPEGSVSTLKIQRTQQEDSAVYLCASSAEGRGGTDTQYFGPGTRLTVL.

By share, this clonotype ranks as medium-sized. The rearrangement uses TRBV27 and TRBJ2-7; D gene uncertain. CDR3 length equals 14 residues. Trimming pared 3 bases from V and 1 base from J, leaving 10 bases between. Germline assignment: CDR1 MNHEY and CDR2 SMNVEV (reference sequence). The CDR3 bases are TGTGCCAGCAGTTTTGGCAGGATATCCTACGAGCAGTACTTC. Its protein product is CASSFGRISYEQYF.

There are many counts of this clonotype. The V call is TRBV20-1, the J call TRBJ1-3, with D possibly being TRBD1 (5 bases). This CDR3 comprises 14 residues. Per the germline V gene, CDR1 is DFQATT and CDR2 is SNEGSKA (reference sequence). V shed 8 bases and J shed 0 bases, with 14 bases lying between them. CDR3 loop: CSPRGGASGNTIYF. The CDR3 region has the DNA TGCAGTCCAAGGGGCGGGGCCTCTGGAAACACCATATATTTT.

This clonotype came up many times. The CDR3 loop reads CATGNAAWETQYF. CDR3 DNA: TGTGCCACCGGAAACGCTGCGTGGGAGACCCAGTACTTC. V is TRBV24-1 and J is TRBJ2-5, with D uncertain. CDR1 is KGHDR and CDR2 is SFDVKD in the germline V gene. The CDR3 sequence is 13 residues long. Trimming removed 9 bases from V and 5 bases from J, with 15 bases in between.

This rearrangement joins TRBV10-3 to TRBJ2-2; D possibly matches TRBD1 or TRBD2 (5 bases each). V lost 2 bases, J lost 4 bases, and 8 bases lay in between. CDR1 is ENHRY, CDR2 SYGVKD, per germline. The CDR3 has 14 residues. CDR3 in DNA: TGTGCCATCAGTGAGCGGGGCGGCACCGGGGAGCTGTTTTTT. This codes for CAISERGGTGELFF.

The chain links TRBV4-2 to TRBJ1-6; D gene ambiguous. The CDR3 totals 13 residues. Trimming took 4 bases from V and 9 from J, leaving 10 bases between them. Germline V lookup: CDR1 LGHNA, CDR2 YNFKEQ. The CDR3 sequence is CASSRPGPSPLHF. The CDR3 bases are TGTGCCAGCAGCCGACCCGGCCCTTCACCCCTCCACTTT.

This CDR3 is CATSRLANSYEQYF. In DNA, the CDR3 is TGTGCCACCAGCAGACTAGCGAATTCCTACGAGCAGTACTTC. This chain links TRBV15 with TRBJ2-7; D perhaps matches TRBD2 (6 bases). CDR1 LNHNV and CDR2 YYDKDF come from the germline V gene (reference sequence). This CDR3 is built from 14 residues. V was clipped by 2 bases and J by 1 base, with 9 bases between them.

The chain links TRBV28 to TRBJ2-1, with 10 nucleotides matching TRBD2. After removal of 0 bases from V and 8 bases from J, the junction contained 13 bases not matched to a gene. The germline V gene encodes CDR1 MDHEN and CDR2 SYDVKM. CDR3 length: 18 residues. CDR3 DNA sequence: TGTGCCAGCAGTTTATGGCTAGCGGGAGTTGTAGGGGGCGATGAGCAGTTCTTC. It encodes CASSLWLAGVVGGDEQFF.

V gene TRBV2 combines with J gene TRBJ2-5; D remains unclear. This CDR3 spans 14 amino acids. The V end lost 2 bases, the J end lost 0 bases, and 7 bases lay between the germline ends. Germline values: CDR1 SNHLY, CDR2 FYNNEI. The CDR3 loop reads CASSELVNQETQYF. Here the CDR3 DNA reads TGTGCCAGCAGTGAACTAGTTAACCAAGAGACCCAGTACTTC.

At least ten counts were recorded for this clonotype. The chain employs TRBV6-6 and TRBJ2-5, with D possibly TRBD1 on 6 matching bases. The length of the CDR3 is 15 residues. The V and J ends lost 7 bases and 1 base respectively, with 16 bases between them. Germline V gives CDR1 MNHNY, CDR2 SVGAGI (reference sequence). CDR3 nucleotides: TGTGCCAGCACCCCCACCCCGGACAGCCAAGAGACCCAGTACTTC. It specifies CASTPTPDSQETQYF.

The chain has TRBV7-2 and TRBJ1-2, with D perhaps matching TRBD1 (5 bases). Deletions cut 1 base from V and 5 bases from J, with 14 bases between. The CDR3 runs 15 residues. Per the germline V gene, CDR1 is SGHTA and CDR2 is FQGNSA. The CDR3 DNA is TGTGCCAGCAGCTTAGATCCAGGGACTGGTTATGGCTACACCTTC. Translation: CASSLDPGTGYGYTF.

This clonotype was detected ten times or more. This chain connects TRBV9 to TRBJ2-1; D is undetermined. The germline V gene has CDR1 SGDLS and CDR2 YYNGEE. V was clipped by 0 bases and J by 0 bases, with 7 bases between them. This CDR3 is built from 15 residues. The CDR3 loop reads CASSVGPSSYNEQFF. In nucleotides, the CDR3 is TGTGCCAGCAGCGTAGGTCCGAGCTCCTACAATGAGCAGTTCTTC.

This clonotype came up many times. The chain is built from TRBV11-2 and TRBJ2-2, with 10 bases aligning to TRBD2. This CDR3 contains 15 residues. CDR1 SGHAT and CDR2 FQNNGV come from the germline V gene. V lost 2 bases, J lost 6 bases, and 3 bases stayed unmatched. The CDR3 DNA reads TGTGCCAGCAGCTTACTAGCGGGAGTCGCCGGGGAGCTGTTTTTT. Its translation is CASSLLAGVAGELFF.

This clonotype has a count of ten or more. This chain links TRBV20-1 with TRBJ2-7; 7 positions agree with TRBD2. V was pared by 1 base and J by 4 bases, with 16 bases of the junction left unmatched. The germline V gene encodes CDR1 DFQATT and CDR2 SNEGSKA (reference sequence). The CDR3 totals 17 residues. CDR3 nucleotide sequence: TGCAGTGCTAGAGCCCCAAGGCTCAGCGGGGTACTATACGAGCAGTACTTC. Protein: CSARAPRLSGVLYEQYF.

In its sample, this clonotype was seen a few times. This chain joins TRBV24-1 and TRBJ2-7; 8 bases match TRBD1. CDR3 length: 13 amino acids. CDR1 KGHDR and CDR2 SFDVKD come from the germline V gene. V lost 4 bases and J lost 5; bases outside the gene matches: 3. CDR3 region: CATSDPTGDEQYF. The CDR3 DNA sequence: TGTGCCACCAGTGACCCGACAGGGGACGAGCAGTACTTC.

The V and J genes are TRBV11-2 and TRBJ2-7, with 8 bases aligning to TRBD1. The CDR3 covers 15 residues. Germline-derived CDR1 and CDR2 are SGHAT and FQNNGV. The J segment lost 7 bases and the V segment lost 5 bases, leaving 13 bases of the junction unmatched. CDR3 bases: TGTGCCAGCAGCCTCCCGAGGGACAGGCGGGGAGAGCAGTACTTC. Amino acids: CASSLPRDRRGEQYF.

J is TRBJ2-2 and V is TRBV7-7; TRBD2 matches 11 bases. The germline V gene has CDR1 SSHAT and CDR2 FNYEAQ (reference sequence). The CDR3 sequence is 20 residues long. J was trimmed by 0 bases and V by 2 bases; bases with no gene match: 11. CDR3 loop: CASSLTPGTSGHSNTGELFF. CDR3 DNA: TGTGCCAGCAGCTTAACCCCCGGGACTAGCGGACATTCGAACACCGGGGAGCTGTTTTTT. Full variable domain (missing parts from reference TRBV7-7 and TRBJ2-2): GAGVSQSPRYKVTKRGQDVTLRCDPISSHATLYWYQQALGQGPEFLTYFNYEAQPDKSGLPSDRFSAERPEGSISTLTIQRTEQRDSAMYRCASSLTPGTSGHSNTGELFFGEGSRLTVL.

This clonotype was picked up many times. The chain combines TRBV6-2 or TRBV6-3 with TRBJ2-2; 8 positions agree with TRBD2. Losses at the gene ends were 7 bases for V and 1 base for J; bases not matched to a gene: 2. Germline CDR1 reads MNHEY; CDR2 reads SVGEGT. This CDR3 has 14 residues. In DNA form, the CDR3 reads TGTGCCAGCACCGGGACTAGGAACACCGGGGAGCTGTTTTTT. Translated: CASTGTRNTGELFF.